Described below is a single T cell receptor (beta chain) sequence and its context. The antigen is unknown. Between the trimmed V and J ends, which lost 0 bases and 0 bases, there was a span of 11 bases. Germline assignment: CDR1 SGHVS and CDR2 FNYEAQ. The CDR3 covers 16 residues. The sample comes from a study of early T cells in non-severe SARS-CoV-2 infection. Overall study context: It was bulk RNA from unsorted whole blood that was sequenced, and the chains were unpaired. Findings of the study overall: Database matching using VDJdb favored anti-spike CD8 responses, with private and CD4 specificities left missing.

Unique molecular identifiers were attached to individual cDNA molecules. A single record per CDR3 protein comes from TCRdb applying MiXCR to the 5' RACE reads. Altogether 50,000 to 70,000 distinct CDR3 sequences are present, 7.7% being singletons, with the ten largest covering about 3.2%. The chain couples TRBV7-6 to TRBJ2-5; weak D call: TRBD2 (5 bases). This TCR derives from an adult who was a healthcare worker with PCR-confirmed SARS-CoV-2 infection or an uninfected control (not recorded which). The sample consisted of whole blood. The CDR3 DNA reads as TGTGCCAGCAGCTTAGCGCAGAAGCGGCACCAAGAGACCCAGTACTTC. Amino acid sequence: CASSLAQKRHQETQYF.